Detailed here is one TCR beta chain. The sample is drawn from a study of blood T cells in healthy people across ages. The germline V gene has CDR1 SGHTA and CDR2 FQGNSA. The junction had 5 bases not matched to a gene; V was cut back by 4 bases and J by 6 bases. CDR3 length equals 15 residues. A sample-barcoded 5' primer and a J-beta primer mix were used in a second PCR of roughly 6 to 11 cycles. TCRdb reanalysed the 5' RACE reads using MiXCR and keeps one entry per CDR3 protein. The sample has some 1,000,000 distinct CDR3 sequences, roughly 24% seen once. The same data also contributed to another study, on T cells of mothers and their children. This second study says: Thymic selection shapes TCR recombination output in related pairs, and it does so similarly in unrelated pairs. Unrelated mother-child pairs always had slightly, but never significantly, lower normalized overlap than related pairs.

The receptor comes from a girl aged 2 to 10 in good health. The sample comprised blood. The V gene is TRBV7-2, the J gene TRBJ2-7, with TRBD2 identical over 14 bases. CDR3 sequence (DNA): TGTGCCAGCAGCTCGACTAGCGGGGGGGCTTTCGAGCAGTACTTC. This encodes CASSSTSGGAFEQYF.